These T cell receptor beta chains were read from a single sample in a study of somatic mutations in cytotoxic T cells in rheumatoid arthritis. Generated by immunoSEQ multiplex PCR, the TCRdb table keeps only in-frame clones and is missing some. The table has roughly 2,700 clones, roughly 92% seen once; the top ten hold more than 12%. The sequencing input was CD8+ T cells sorted from blood. The receptors come from a woman aged 18-29 years with rheumatoid arthritis. CDR3s include the opening cysteine and the closing phenylalanine or tryptophan. Fields, in order: J gene, CDR3 length, D gene, clone size, V gene, CDR3 DNA, CDR3 protein. D genes are given only for firm matches. Not all rows give a size; the values are once, few, many and, for expanded clones, a class.

TRBJ2-1 | 15 | TRBD2 | NA | TRBV28 | TGTGCCAGCAGTCGGGGGGGGAGGACCTACAATGAGCAGTTCTTC | CASSRGGRTYNEQFF
TRBJ2-1 | 15 | TRBD2 | once | TRBV7-3 | TGTGCCAGCAGCTTGCGGGGGGGCTTCGACGGTGAGCAGTTCTTC | CASSLRGGFDGEQFF
TRBJ2-1 | 14 | NA | NA | TRBV15 | TGTGCCACCAGCAGAGATGCCGGGTCCAATGAGCAGTTCTTC | CATSRDAGSNEQFF
TRBJ2-5 | 13 | NA | NA | TRBV6-1 | TGTGCCAGCAGTCCAACTAGCTTGGAGACCCAGTACTTC | CASSPTSLETQYF
TRBJ2-6 | 18 | NA | NA | TRBV4-3 | TGCGCCAGCAGCCAAGGGCCAGGGGACCCATCTGGGGCCAACGTCCTGACTTTC | CASSQGPGDPSGANVLTF
TRBJ2-7 | 18 | TRBD1 | NA | TRBV4-1 | TGCGCCAGCAGCCAAGGGCCAGCTCTACAGGGGACCTCCTACGAGCAGTACTTC | CASSQGPALQGTSYEQYF
TRBJ2-3 | 16 | TRBD2 | NA | TRBV13 | TGTGCCAGCAGCTTAGGAACTAGCGGAGGGGAAGATACGCAGTATTTT | CASSLGTSGGEDTQYF
TRBJ2-5 | 15 | TRBD2 | NA | TRBV6-5 | TGTGCCAGCAGCCGCGGGACTAGCGGGGCTCCGACCCAGTACTTC | CASSRGTSGAPTQYF
TRBJ1-4 | 13 | TRBD1 | NA | TRBV30 | TGTGCCTTCTCAGACAGGGATGGCGAAAAACTGTTTTTT | CAFSDRDGEKLFF
TRBJ1-2 | 14 | TRBD1 | NA | TRBV5-6 | TGTGCCAGCAGCGAGGGGACAGGGACAAATGGCTACACCTTC | CASSEGTGTNGYTF
TRBJ2-7 | 15 | NA | NA | TRBV27 | TGTGCCAGCAGTCTAACAGGGTCGGGAACCTACGAGCAGTACTTC | CASSLTGSGTYEQYF
TRBJ1-2 | 12 | NA | NA | TRBV27 | TGTGCCAGCAGTTTATCCGGGTATGGCTACACCTTC | CASSLSGYGYTF
TRBJ2-7 | 15 | TRBD2 | NA | TRBV27 | TGTGCCAGCAGTTTATCGCGGGAGGTCTCCTACGAGCAGTACTTC | CASSLSREVSYEQYF
TRBJ2-3 | 15 | NA | NA | TRBV9 | TGTGCCAGCAGCGTAGGAAGGGGCGGTTCCGATACGCAGTATTTT | CASSVGRGGSDTQYF
TRBJ2-1 | 15 | NA | NA | TRBV11-3 | TGTGCCAGCAGCCCCCATCGAGCGGTCTACAATGAGCAGTTCTTC | CASSPHRAVYNEQFF
TRBJ2-7 | 14 | TRBD2 | NA | TRBV6-5 | TGTGCCAGCAGTACGGGAGGGCCCCCCTACGAGCAGTACTTC | CASSTGGPPYEQYF
TRBJ2-7 | 15 | TRBD2 | few | TRBV6-1 | TGTGCCAGCAGTGAAGGACTAGCGGGCTCCTACGAGCAGTACTTC | CASSEGLAGSYEQYF
TRBJ1-2 | 15 | NA | NA | TRBV27 | TGTGCCAGCAGTTTAAGTAGCTCGGCAACCCATGGCTACACCTTC | CASSLSSSATHGYTF
TRBJ2-5 | 16 | TRBD2 | NA | TRBV5-6 | TGTGCCAGCAGCTTAGGCCTAGCGGGACCCTCGGAGACCCAGTACTTC | CASSLGLAGPSETQYF
TRBJ1-4 | 14 | NA | NA | TRBV28 | TGTGCCAGCGGGGCAGACAGCTCAAATGAAAAACTGTTTTTT | CASGADSSNEKLFF
TRBJ2-1 | 14 | TRBD2 | NA | TRBV19 | TGTGCCAGTAGTATAGCGCGGGAGGGCAATGAGCAGTTCTTC | CASSIAREGNEQFF
TRBJ1-5 | 16 | TRBD1 | NA | TRBV7-9 | TGTGCCAACAGCTTGACCGGGACAGGTGACAATCAGCCCCAGCATTTT | CANSLTGTGDNQPQHF
TRBJ2-5 | 10 | NA | NA | TRBV29-1 | TGCAGCGTTCGGTTCGAGACCCAGTACTTC | CSVRFETQYF
TRBJ2-7 | 15 | TRBD1 | once | TRBV19 | TGTGCCAGTAGTCCTCCCGGGACAGGCGACTACGAGCAGTACTTC | CASSPPGTGDYEQYF
TRBJ2-1 | 18 | TRBD2 | NA | TRBV9 | TGTGCCAGCAGCGTAGAGGATAGCGGGGGATTTCACTACAATGAGCAGTTCTTC | CASSVEDSGGFHYNEQFF
TRBJ2-4 | 14 | NA | NA | TRBV28 | TGTGCCAGCAGTTTCAGTACACCCAAAAACATTCAGTACTTC | CASSFSTPKNIQYF
TRBJ1-2 | 15 | TRBD1 | NA | TRBV6-6 | TGTGCCAGCAGTTTCGGGACAGGGATGGACTATGGCTACACCTTC | CASSFGTGMDYGYTF
TRBJ2-7 | 15 | TRBD1 | NA | TRBV19 | TGTGCCAGTAGTAGAGGGACAGGGTCATCCTACGAGCAGTACTTC | CASSRGTGSSYEQYF
TRBJ2-7 | 14 | NA | NA | TRBV10-1 | TGCGCCAGCAGTGAGGGGAGTGAGGGAGACGAGCAGTACTTC | CASSEGSEGDEQYF
TRBJ2-5 | 13 | TRBD1 | NA | TRBV5-4 | TGTGCCAGCAGCTGGGACAGTCAAGAGACCCAGTACTTC | CASSWDSQETQYF
TRBJ2-3 | 16 | NA | NA | TRBV4-3 | TGCGCCAGCAGCCAAGATGATGGTGACTACACAGATACGCAGTATTTT | CASSQDDGDYTDTQYF
TRBJ1-1 | 16 | TRBD1 | NA | TRBV6-5 | TGTGCCAGCAGTTACTCTCGGACAGGGGGAGACACTGAAGCTTTCTTT | CASSYSRTGGDTEAFF
TRBJ2-1 | 13 | TRBD2 | large | TRBV6-4 | TGTGCCAGCAGTGAAAGCGGGAGCAATGAGCAGTTCTTC | CASSESGSNEQFF
TRBJ2-3 | 14 | NA | few | TRBV9 | TGTGCCAGCAGCGTAGAATATAGAACAGATACGCAGTATTTT | CASSVEYRTDTQYF
TRBJ2-1 | 14 | NA | NA | TRBV9 | TGTGCCAGCAACGGAGGGGTATTCCTCAATGAGCAGTTCTTC | CASNGGVFLNEQFF
TRBJ1-5 | 16 | NA | NA | TRBV5-6 | TGTGCCAGCAGCTGGGGCCTTACAGATAGCAATCAGCCCCAGCATTTT | CASSWGLTDSNQPQHF
TRBJ2-3 | 15 | NA | NA | TRBV6-4 | TGTGCCAGCAGTGACTCGCCGGAGGGCACAGATACGCAGTATTTT | CASSDSPEGTDTQYF
TRBJ2-7 | 14 | TRBD1 | once | TRBV9 | TGTGCCAGCAGCGCCGGGACAGGGCGGCACGAGCAGTACTTC | CASSAGTGRHEQYF
TRBJ2-7 | 19 | TRBD1 | NA | TRBV28 | TGTGCCAGCAGTTTGTTCCCTCTTAAACAGGGGGCTTCTGGATACGAGCAGTACTTC | CASSLFPLKQGASGYEQYF
TRBJ2-1 | 17 | NA | NA | TRBV7-7 | TGTGCCAGCAGCCCGCTCTTTGGCGCGGACTCCTACAATGAGCAGTTCTTC | CASSPLFGADSYNEQFF
TRBJ2-7 | 13 | NA | NA | TRBV6-6 | TGTGCCGGCTGCCTAGGACCGGACTCCGAGCAGTACTTC | CAGCLGPDSEQYF
TRBJ1-1 | 12 | NA | NA | TRBV28 | TGTGCCAGCAACGCACAGGGCTATGAAGCTTTCTTT | CASNAQGYEAFF
TRBJ2-7 | 13 | TRBD1 | NA | TRBV18 | TGTGCCAGCTCACCCGGCAGGGGGTTCGAGCAGTACTTC | CASSPGRGFEQYF
TRBJ2-2 | 12 | NA | once | TRBV30 | TGTGCCTGGATCGGGAACACCGGGGAGCTGTTTTTT | CAWIGNTGELFF
TRBJ2-7 | 17 | TRBD2 | NA | TRBV28 | TGTGCCAGCAGTTTATCGACTAGCGGGACGAGCTCCTACGAGCAGTACTTC | CASSLSTSGTSSYEQYF
TRBJ2-1 | 17 | TRBD2 | NA | TRBV18 | TGTGCCAGCTCACCACCGGTTCGACTAGCGGGGGCGAATGAGCAGTTCTTC | CASSPPVRLAGANEQFF
TRBJ2-7 | 12 | NA | NA | TRBV11-2 | TGTGCCAGCAGCTCGCCCAGCTACGAGCAGTACTTC | CASSSPSYEQYF
TRBJ2-3 | 18 | TRBD1 | NA | TRBV13 | TGTGCCAGCAGCCCAATAGGGACAGGCGGCCGGGAAATAGATACGCAGTATTTT | CASSPIGTGGREIDTQYF
TRBJ2-3 | 18 | TRBD2 | NA | TRBV4-3 | TGCGCCAGCAGCCAAGTTCGGAGGCGGGAGACCGGCACAGATACGCAGTATTTT | CASSQVRRRETGTDTQYF